These T cell receptor beta chains were read from a single sample in a study of beta chain features in type 1 diabetes. TCRdb's table, derived via immunoSEQ multiplex PCR, lists solely in-frame clones and lacks some. The table includes more than 130,000 clones, around 7% detected once. The sample taken for sequencing was central memory CD4+ T cells from blood. The source of these receptors is a woman aged 25 to 39 in good health. CDR3s include the opening cysteine and the closing phenylalanine or tryptophan. Fields, in order: D gene, J gene, clone size, V gene, CDR3 protein, CDR3 DNA. A D gene is named only where the DNA matches it firmly. Size is stated for part of the rows, as once, few or many counts, or as a class when the clone is expanded.

>TRBD1|TRBJ1-1|many|TRBV7-6
CASSVTGVTEAFF
TGTGCCAGCAGCGTTACAGGGGTCACTGAAGCTTTCTTT
>TRBD1|TRBJ1-4|.|TRBV19
CASSQDRVNEKLFF
TGTGCCAGTAGCCAGGACAGGGTCAATGAAAAACTGTTTTTT
>.|TRBJ2-3|few|TRBV5-1
CASSRDNGRADTQYF
TGCGCCAGCAGCAGGGACAATGGCAGAGCAGATACGCAGTATTTT
>TRBD2|TRBJ2-1|.|TRBV29-1
CSVESTSGRPYGEQFF
TGCAGCGTTGAATCGACTAGCGGGAGACCTTACGGTGAGCAGTTCTTC
>.|TRBJ2-1|.|TRBV28
CASSSIASPPYNEQFF
TGTGCCAGCAGTAGTATAGCCTCCCCCCCCTACAATGAGCAGTTCTTC
>TRBD1|TRBJ2-7|few|TRBV27
CASSLRDRAPDPYEQYF
TGTGCCAGCAGTTTACGGGACAGGGCTCCCGATCCTTACGAGCAGTACTTC
>TRBD2|TRBJ2-7|.|TRBV7-2
CASTELAGAYEQYF
TGTGCCAGCACCGAACTAGCGGGAGCCTACGAGCAGTACTTC
>.|TRBJ2-2|.|TRBV14
CASSQANTGELFF
TGTGCCAGCAGTCAGGCCAACACCGGGGAGCTGTTTTTT
>.|TRBJ2-5|few|TRBV6-5
CASSYSGFGRQYF
TGTGCCAGCAGTTACTCGGGCTTCGGTCGACAGTACTTC
>TRBD1|TRBJ1-2|few|TRBV11-1
CASSFEQGSAGYTF
TGTGCCAGCAGCTTCGAACAGGGGTCTGCTGGCTACACCTTC
>TRBD1|TRBJ2-7|few|TRBV10-3
CAISEALGTGSREQYF
TGTGCCATCAGTGAGGCTTTAGGGACAGGGTCGAGGGAGCAGTACTTC
>TRBD2|TRBJ2-1|many|TRBV4-3
CASSQDLAGLWNEQFF
TGCGCCAGCAGCCAAGACCTAGCGGGCCTCTGGAATGAGCAGTTCTTC
>TRBD1|TRBJ2-3|few|TRBV7-9
CASSSQTGATDTQYF
TGTGCCAGCAGCTCCCAGACAGGGGCCACAGATACGCAGTATTTT
>.|TRBJ1-2|few|TRBV4-3
CASSQDRGPYGYTF
TGCGCCAGCAGCCAAGACCGGGGTCCCTATGGCTACACCTTC
>.|TRBJ2-3|.|TRBV5-1
CASSPGTTDTQYF
TGCGCCAGCAGCCCAGGGACTACAGATACGCAGTATTTT
>TRBD2|TRBJ2-2|many|TRBV2
CASSGTSGSLGELFF
TGTGCCAGCAGTGGGACTAGCGGGAGTCTCGGGGAGCTGTTTTTT
>.|TRBJ1-3|.|TRBV29-1
CSVGQSSGNTIYF
TGCAGCGTTGGACAGAGCTCTGGAAACACCATATATTTT
>.|TRBJ1-5|.|TRBV7-2
CASSLMVGGDQPQHF
TGTGCCAGCAGCCTCATGGTTGGCGGGGATCAGCCCCAGCATTTT
>.|TRBJ2-5|.|TRBV9
CASSVSGIQETQYF
TGTGCCAGCAGCGTTAGCGGAATCCAAGAGACCCAGTACTTC
>TRBD2|TRBJ2-1|many|TRBV7-2
CASSQQTSGRGLEQFF
TGTGCCAGCAGCCAGCAGACTAGCGGGAGGGGCCTTGAGCAGTTCTTC
>TRBD2|TRBJ2-5|.|TRBV14
CASSHSGLAEAEETQYF
TGTGCCAGCAGCCATAGCGGACTAGCGGAGGCAGAAGAGACCCAGTACTTC
>.|TRBJ2-5|many|TRBV5-4
CASSSGTAQETQYF
TGTGCCAGCAGCTCAGGGACTGCCCAAGAGACCCAGTACTTC
>.|TRBJ2-1|few|TRBV7-3
CASSLSGTHNEQFF
TGTGCCAGCAGCTTAAGCGGGACCCACAATGAGCAGTTCTTC
>.|TRBJ2-2|.|TRBV7-3
CASSLGGSRSLFF
TGTGCCAGCAGCCTTGGAGGCTCCCGGTCTCTGTTTTTT
>TRBD2|TRBJ2-1|.|TRBV19
CASSSSGRANEQFF
TGTGCCAGTAGCTCTAGCGGGAGGGCCAATGAGCAGTTCTTC
>TRBD1|TRBJ2-7|.|TRBV4-2
CASSQLTATGGSAEQYF
TGTGCCAGCAGCCAACTCACCGCCACAGGGGGTTCGGCCGAGCAGTACTTC
>.|TRBJ2-1|.|TRBV4-2
CASSLTTGTVLEQFF
TGTGCCAGCAGCTTAACGACTGGTACGGTACTCGAGCAGTTCTTC
>.|TRBJ2-3|.|TRBV28
CASSLSDSTDTQYF
TGTGCCAGCAGTTTAAGCGACAGCACAGATACGCAGTATTTT
>TRBD2|TRBJ2-1|few|TRBV7-9
CASSSPRLAGTNEQFF
TGTGCCAGCAGCTCACCTCGACTAGCGGGAACCAATGAGCAGTTCTTC
>.|TRBJ1-1|few|TRBV7-3
CASSDTQNTEAFF
TGTGCCAGCAGCGATACACAGAACACTGAAGCTTTCTTT
>.|TRBJ2-2|.|TRBV28
CASSFSTGELFF
TGTGCCAGCAGTTTTAGCACCGGGGAGCTGTTTTTT
>TRBD2|TRBJ2-7|.|TRBV18
CASSEQAGEQYF
TGTGCCAGCTCAGAACAAGCGGGAGAGCAGTACTTC
>TRBD2|TRBJ2-3|.|TRBV7-2
CASSQRTSGRPDTQYF
TGTGCCAGCAGCCAACGGACTAGCGGGAGACCAGATACGCAGTATTTT
>TRBD2|TRBJ2-5|few|TRBV28
CASRTHRGVRETQYF
TGTGCCAGCAGGACCCACCGGGGGGTACGGGAGACCCAGTACTTC
>TRBD1|TRBJ1-2|few|TRBV5-6
CASSLDRGLDGYTF
TGTGCCAGCAGCTTGGACAGGGGGCTTGATGGCTACACCTTC
>.|TRBJ2-5|.|TRBV9
CASSQGQREETQYF
TGTGCCAGCAGCCAAGGCCAGCGCGAAGAGACCCAGTACTTC
>TRBD1|TRBJ2-6|.|TRBV4-1
CASSHDRGSSGANVLTF
TGCGCCAGCAGCCACGACAGGGGATCCTCTGGGGCCAACGTCCTGACTTTC
>TRBD1|TRBJ2-7|.|TRBV25-1
CASSEKGDRGIYEQYF
TGTGCCAGCAGTGAAAAGGGGGACAGGGGGATCTACGAGCAGTACTTC